This T cell receptor beta chain appears in the sequencing data of a study of cytotoxic CD8 clonotypes in ibrutinib-treated CLL. V was trimmed by 3 bases and J by 0 bases, leaving 8 bases between them. The CDR3 spans 14 residues. CDR1 and CDR2 from the germline V gene are PRHDT and FYEKMQ (reference sequence). Concerning this clone: As yet, its antigen is unknown.

Some clones are missing from TCRdb's copy, which holds only in-frame ones; the method was immunoSEQ multiplex PCR. The sample has 250,000 to 350,000 clones, roughly 76% seen once. Overall study results and limits: The public clonotypes identified were infrequent and showed contraction or stability on treatment. Sustained-remission and progressing patients were not sampled at matched times.

Sequencing was performed on PBMCs, taken at disease progression, from a patient treated with ibrutinib. The clonotype was recovered from a human donor with chronic lymphocytic leukemia. The J gene is TRBJ2-5, the V gene TRBV13; D is unresolved. The CDR3 DNA is TGTGCCAGCAGCTTTGGCGCGAACCAAGAGACCCAGTACTTC. Amino acids: CASSFGANQETQYF.